The clone carrying this T cell receptor beta chain was counted many times. Its target is not known. From germline, CDR1 is MNHEY and CDR2 SMNVEV (reference sequence). The CDR3 contains 14 residues. V dropped 3 bases and J dropped 2 bases, with 8 bases sitting between them. These data originate in a study of molecular identifiers for immune sequencing clone quantification. General study results and limits: Among 950,000 to 1,000,000 naive cells, as was reported, spiked Jurkat TCR RNA from one cell was detectable. Highly expanded clone sizes could be underestimated by identical TCR molecules that share a barcode.

Isolation of naive CD8 T cells was achieved by sorting on a CD8+CD4-CCR7+CD45RA+ phenotype. TCRdb used MiXCR to reprocess the PCR reads, holding one entry per CDR3 protein. The repertoire has about 510,000 distinct CDR3 sequences, less than 30% of them found once; the top ten carry 0.7% to 0.9%. This sequence originates from a human donor in good health. Some libraries in this study had Jurkat cell RNA spiked in. The chain employs TRBV27 and TRBJ1-5; D gene ambiguous. The sequenced sample was naive CD8+ T cells from blood, with Jurkat cell RNA spiked in. Subset of the sample: FACS-sorted CD8+CD4-CCR7+CD45RA+ naive T cells. The CDR3 is CASSFRGGNQPQHF. CDR3 DNA sequence: TGTGCCAGCAGTTTTCGGGGAGGCAATCAGCCCCAGCATTTT.